These 8 T cell receptor beta chains originate from one sample sequenced in a study of T cell responses to AZD1222 COVID-19 vaccine. Assay: immunoSEQ multiplex PCR; the TCRdb copy retains only in-frame clones and omits some. The data hold about 220,000 clones, with 93% observed a single time. The sample was peripheral blood, taken on day 0 of MenACWY control vaccination. The receptors were sampled from an adult in good health.

The CDR3 nucleotides are TGTGCCAGCAAACTGCGGTATAATCAGCCCCAGCATTTT. Translation: CASKLRYNQPQHF. The chain joins TRBV12-3 or TRBV12-4 to TRBJ1-5, with D uncertain. The V end lost 7 bases, the J end lost 4 bases, and 11 bases lay between the germline ends. The CDR3 has 13 residues.

The genes are TRBV7-2 and TRBJ1-4; the match to TRBD1 covers 8 bases. CDR3 length: 14 amino acids. The trim removed 3 bases at V and 8 bases at J, leaving 5 bases unmatched. Germline V gene lookup returns CDR1 SGHTA and CDR2 FQGNSA. The CDR3 DNA sequence: TGTGCCAGCAGCTTGAGGACAGGGAAAGAAAAACTGTTTTTT. Translating it yields CASSLRTGKEKLFF.

The CDR3 DNA sequence: TGTGCCTGGAGTGTTAGCAATCAGCCCCAGCATTTT. It translates to CAWSVSNQPQHF. This chain uses TRBV30 with TRBJ1-5; the D is unclear. Trimming took off 0 bases at V and 0 bases at J, with 0 bases between the two ends. The length of the CDR3 is 12 residues. The germline CDR1 and CDR2 sequences are GTSNPN and SVGIG (reference sequence).

This clone was observed once. This chain links TRBV3-1 (or the pseudogene TRBV3-2) with TRBJ2-7, with D unresolved. This CDR3 is built from 15 residues. The V gene's germline CDR1 is LGHDT and CDR2 YNNKEL (reference sequence). Trimming stripped 1 base from V and 2 bases from J, with 12 bases between. In nucleotides, the CDR3 is TGTGCCAGCAGCCAAGCCCCCCCGTCGGCCTACGAGCAGTACTTC. This encodes CASSQAPPSAYEQYF.

V gene TRBV4-3 combines with J gene TRBJ2-1, with 8 positions matching TRBD2. The CDR3 runs to 16 residues. Germline lookup yields CDR1 LGHNA and CDR2 YSLEER. V gave up 0 bases and J gave up 4 bases; unmatched junction bases: 5. The CDR3 nucleotides read TGCGCCAGCAGCCAAGATCTCGGGACTAGGTACAATGAGCAGTTCTTC. Translating it yields CASSQDLGTRYNEQFF.

The chain employs TRBV23-1 and TRBJ1-5, with 11 bases matching TRBD1. TRBV23-1 has ORF status, its function being uncertain. The CDR3 spans 18 residues. J was trimmed by 5 bases and V by 3 bases; bases with no gene match: 12. CDR3 loop: CASSHLRDRGRKDQPQHF. CDR3 bases: TGCGCCAGCAGTCACCTCCGGGACAGGGGGAGAAAGGATCAGCCCCAGCATTTT.

The J gene is TRBJ1-1, the V gene TRBV19; D may be TRBD1 (6 bases). Germline CDR1 LNHDA, CDR2 SQIVND (reference sequence). The CDR3 is 14 residues long. V was clipped by 3 bases and J by 6 bases, with 14 bases between them. The chain's CDR3 is CASSMSGQISEAFF. The CDR3 region has the DNA TGTGCCAGTAGTATGAGTGGACAGATATCTGAAGCTTTCTTT.

CDR3 loop: CASRTPGRSNEKLFF. The CDR3 coding sequence is TGTGCCAGTAGAACCCCGGGGAGGTCTAATGAAAAACTGTTTTTT. J is TRBJ1-4 and V is TRBV19; D not certain. The CDR3 extends over 15 amino acids. Per the germline V gene, CDR1 is LNHDA and CDR2 is SQIVND (reference sequence). Deletions cut 6 bases from V and 3 bases from J, with 14 bases between.